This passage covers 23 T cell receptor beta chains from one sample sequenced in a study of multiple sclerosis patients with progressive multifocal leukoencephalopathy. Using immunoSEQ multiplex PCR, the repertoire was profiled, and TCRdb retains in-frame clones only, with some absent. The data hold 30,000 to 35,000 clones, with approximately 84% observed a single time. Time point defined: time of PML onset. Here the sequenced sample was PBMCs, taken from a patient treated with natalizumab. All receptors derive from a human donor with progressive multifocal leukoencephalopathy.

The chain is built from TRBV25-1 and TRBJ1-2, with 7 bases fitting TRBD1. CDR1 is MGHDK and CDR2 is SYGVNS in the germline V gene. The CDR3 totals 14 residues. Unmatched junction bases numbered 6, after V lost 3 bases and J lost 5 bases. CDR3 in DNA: TGTGCCAGCAGTGATTCCCCGGGACAGTATGGCTACACCTTC. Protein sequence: CASSDSPGQYGYTF.

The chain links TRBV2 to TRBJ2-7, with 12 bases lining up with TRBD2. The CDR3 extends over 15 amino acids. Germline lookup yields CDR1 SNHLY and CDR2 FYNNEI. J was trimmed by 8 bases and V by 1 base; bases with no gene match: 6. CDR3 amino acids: CASSEGPSGRAQQYF. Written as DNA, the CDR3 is TGTGCCAGCAGTGAAGGCCCTAGCGGGAGGGCCCAGCAGTACTTC.

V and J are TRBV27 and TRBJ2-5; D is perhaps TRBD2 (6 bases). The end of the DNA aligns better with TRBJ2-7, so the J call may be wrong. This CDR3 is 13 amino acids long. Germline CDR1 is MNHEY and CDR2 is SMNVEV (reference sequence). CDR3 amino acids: CASMRDGYYEQYF. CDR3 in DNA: TGTGCCAGCATGCGGGACGGCTACTACGAGCAGTACTTC.

CDR3 in DNA: TGCGCCAGCAGCCAAGATTGGGACAGGGAGGTCTCAGATACGCAGTATTTT. The encoded protein is CASSQDWDREVSDTQYF. This chain links TRBV4-3 with TRBJ2-3; TRBD1 agrees at 9 bases. The junction had 8 bases not matched to a gene; V was cut back by 0 bases and J by 4 bases. Per germline, CDR1 LGHNA and CDR2 YSLEER. The CDR3 totals 17 residues.

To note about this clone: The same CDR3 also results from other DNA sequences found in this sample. The CDR3 reads CASSGPGQGAWDEQFF. The CDR3 nucleotides read TGTGCCAGCAGCGGGCCGGGACAGGGGGCGTGGGATGAGCAGTTCTTC. The chain carries TRBV9 and TRBJ2-1, with 12 nucleotides matching TRBD1. Trimming at V came to 3 bases and at J to 8 bases, leaving 9 bases not matched to a gene. This CDR3 region has 16 residues. Germline CDR1 is SGDLS and CDR2 is YYNGEE.

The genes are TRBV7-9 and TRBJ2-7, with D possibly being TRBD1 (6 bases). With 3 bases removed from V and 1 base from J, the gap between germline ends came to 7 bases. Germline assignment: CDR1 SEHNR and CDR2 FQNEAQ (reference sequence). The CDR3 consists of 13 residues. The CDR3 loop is CASSFTGSYEQYF. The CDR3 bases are TGTGCCAGCAGCTTTACAGGGTCCTACGAGCAGTACTTC.

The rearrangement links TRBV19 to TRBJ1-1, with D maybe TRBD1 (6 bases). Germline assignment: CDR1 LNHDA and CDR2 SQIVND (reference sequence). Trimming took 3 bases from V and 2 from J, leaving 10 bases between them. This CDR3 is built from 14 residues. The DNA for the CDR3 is TGTGCCAGTAGTATGGGAGGGGGAAACACTGAAGCTTTCTTT. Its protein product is CASSMGGGNTEAFF. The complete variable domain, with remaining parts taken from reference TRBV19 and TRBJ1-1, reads DGGITQSPKYLFRKEGQNVTLSCEQNLNHDAMYWYRQDPGQGLRLIYYSQIVNDFQKGDIAEGYSVSREKKESFPLTVTSAQKNPTAFYLCASSMGGGNTEAFFGQGTRLTVV.

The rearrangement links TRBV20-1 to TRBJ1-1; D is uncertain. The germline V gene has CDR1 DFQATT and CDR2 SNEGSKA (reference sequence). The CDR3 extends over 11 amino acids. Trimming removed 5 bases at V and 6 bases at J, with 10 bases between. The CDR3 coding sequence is TGCAGTGCTTCCAGGACGGCTGAAGCTTTCTTT. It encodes CSASRTAEAFF.

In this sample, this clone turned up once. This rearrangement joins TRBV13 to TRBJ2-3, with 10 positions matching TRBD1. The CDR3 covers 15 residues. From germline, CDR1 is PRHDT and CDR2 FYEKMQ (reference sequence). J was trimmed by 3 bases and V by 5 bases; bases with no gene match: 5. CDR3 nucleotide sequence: TGTGCCAGCAGCCCCCGGGACAGGGGTACAGATACGCAGTATTTT. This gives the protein CASSPRDRGTDTQYF.

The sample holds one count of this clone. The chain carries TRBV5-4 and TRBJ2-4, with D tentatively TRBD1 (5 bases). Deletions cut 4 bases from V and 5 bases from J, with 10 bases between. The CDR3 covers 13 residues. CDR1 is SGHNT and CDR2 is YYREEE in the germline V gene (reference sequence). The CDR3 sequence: CASSLSRENIQYF. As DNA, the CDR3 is TGTGCCAGCAGCCTCAGCAGGGAAAACATTCAGTACTTC.

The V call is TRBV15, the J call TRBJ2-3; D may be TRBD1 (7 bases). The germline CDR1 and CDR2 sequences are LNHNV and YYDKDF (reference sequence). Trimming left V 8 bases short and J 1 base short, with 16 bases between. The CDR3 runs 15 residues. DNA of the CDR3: TGTGCCACCTCCCAGGGGGGCGCCGGCACAGATACGCAGTATTTT. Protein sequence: CATSQGGAGTDTQYF.

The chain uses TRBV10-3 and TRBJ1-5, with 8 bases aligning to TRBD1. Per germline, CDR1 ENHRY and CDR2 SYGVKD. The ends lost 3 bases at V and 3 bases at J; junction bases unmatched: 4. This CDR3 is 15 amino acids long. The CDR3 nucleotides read TGTGCCATCAGTGACGGACAGGGCCTCAATCAGCCCCAGCATTTT. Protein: CAISDGQGLNQPQHF.

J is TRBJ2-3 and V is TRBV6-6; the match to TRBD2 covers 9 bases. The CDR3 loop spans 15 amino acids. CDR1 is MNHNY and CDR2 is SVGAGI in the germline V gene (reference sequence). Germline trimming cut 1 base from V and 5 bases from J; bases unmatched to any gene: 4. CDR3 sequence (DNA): TGTGCCAGCAGTTACTGGCGGGAGGGCGTAGATACGCAGTATTTT. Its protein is CASSYWREGVDTQYF.

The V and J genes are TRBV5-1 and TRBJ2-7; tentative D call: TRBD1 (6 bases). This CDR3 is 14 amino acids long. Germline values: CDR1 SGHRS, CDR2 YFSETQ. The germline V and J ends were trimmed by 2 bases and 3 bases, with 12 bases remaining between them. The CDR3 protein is CASSLRQANYEQYF. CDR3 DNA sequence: TGCGCCAGCAGCTTAAGACAGGCCAACTACGAGCAGTACTTC.

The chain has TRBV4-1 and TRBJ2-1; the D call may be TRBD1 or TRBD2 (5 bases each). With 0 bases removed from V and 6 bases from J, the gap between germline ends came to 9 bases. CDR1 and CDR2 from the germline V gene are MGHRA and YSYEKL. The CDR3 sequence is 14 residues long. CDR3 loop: CASSQDPGSNEQFF. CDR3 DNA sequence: TGCGCCAGCAGCCAAGATCCAGGGAGCAATGAGCAGTTCTTC.

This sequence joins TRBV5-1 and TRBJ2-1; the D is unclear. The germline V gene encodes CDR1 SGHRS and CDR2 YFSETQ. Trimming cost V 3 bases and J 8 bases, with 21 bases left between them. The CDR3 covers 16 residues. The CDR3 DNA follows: TGCGCCAGCAGCTCCCAACGCGGAGTAGTTAGCTATGAGCAGTTCTTC. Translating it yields CASSSQRGVVSYEQFF.

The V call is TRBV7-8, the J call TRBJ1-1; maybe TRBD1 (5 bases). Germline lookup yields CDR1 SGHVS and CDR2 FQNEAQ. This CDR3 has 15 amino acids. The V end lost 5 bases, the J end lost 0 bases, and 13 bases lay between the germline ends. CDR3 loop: CASSPRGTLNTEAFF. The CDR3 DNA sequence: TGTGCCAGCAGCCCGAGGGGCACCCTGAACACTGAAGCTTTCTTT.

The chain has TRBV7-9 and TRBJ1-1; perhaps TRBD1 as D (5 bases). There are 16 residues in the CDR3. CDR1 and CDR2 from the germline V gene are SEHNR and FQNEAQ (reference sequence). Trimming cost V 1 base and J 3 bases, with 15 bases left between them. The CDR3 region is CASSLVGAFGDTEAFF. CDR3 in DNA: TGTGCCAGCAGCTTAGTAGGGGCCTTCGGTGACACTGAAGCTTTCTTT.

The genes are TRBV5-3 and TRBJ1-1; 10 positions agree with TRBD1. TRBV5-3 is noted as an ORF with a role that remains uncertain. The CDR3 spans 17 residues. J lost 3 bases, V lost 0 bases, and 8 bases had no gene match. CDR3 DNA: TGTGCCAGAAGCTTGGGAGGACAGGGGGATAATCACACTGAAGCTTTCTTT. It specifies CARSLGGQGDNHTEAFF.

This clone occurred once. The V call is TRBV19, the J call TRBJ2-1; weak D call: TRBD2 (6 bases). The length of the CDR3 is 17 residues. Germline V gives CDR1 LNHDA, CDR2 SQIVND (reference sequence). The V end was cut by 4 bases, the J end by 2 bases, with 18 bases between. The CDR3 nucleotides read TGTGCCAGTAGTACCCGCTCACTAGCAGGGACCTACAATGAGCAGTTCTTC. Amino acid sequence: CASSTRSLAGTYNEQFF.

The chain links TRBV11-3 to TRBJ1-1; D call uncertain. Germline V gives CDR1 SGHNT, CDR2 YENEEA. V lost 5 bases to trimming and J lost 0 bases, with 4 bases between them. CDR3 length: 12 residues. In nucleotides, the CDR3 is TGTGCCAGCAGCGCTATGAACACTGAAGCTTTCTTT. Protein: CASSAMNTEAFF.

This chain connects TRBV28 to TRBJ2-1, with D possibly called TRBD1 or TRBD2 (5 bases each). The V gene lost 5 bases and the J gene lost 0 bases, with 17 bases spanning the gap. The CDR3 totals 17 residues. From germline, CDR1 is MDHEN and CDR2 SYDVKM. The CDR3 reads CASSPTWGFSSYNEQFF. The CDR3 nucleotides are TGTGCCAGCAGTCCTACTTGGGGGTTTAGCTCCTACAATGAGCAGTTCTTC.

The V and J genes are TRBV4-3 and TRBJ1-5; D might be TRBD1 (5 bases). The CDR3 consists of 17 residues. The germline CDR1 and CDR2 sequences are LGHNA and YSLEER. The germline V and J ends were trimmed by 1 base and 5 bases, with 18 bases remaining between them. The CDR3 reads CASSQALWGERDQPQHF. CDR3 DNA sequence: TGCGCCAGCAGCCAAGCACTTTGGGGGGAAAGGGATCAGCCCCAGCATTTT.